The source of this T cell receptor beta chain is a study of blood T cell repertoires in COVID-19. Study-wide context: The United States, Italy and Spain provided the acute and convalescent COVID-19 samples. Sample material is recorded as cDNA or gDNA derived from T cells, B-cell-depleted T cells, or PBMCs.

Original data processing: Using reference gene primer amplification, nucleated cell counts were estimated. The repertoire was sequenced with immunoSEQ multiplex PCR; TCRdb's copy has only in-frame clones and lacks some. Clone size and V and J calls were adopted from that table, with D and trimming inferred from the DNA. There are 150,000 to 200,000 clones in the sample; about 85% occur only once, and over 7.5% lies in the top ten. V was trimmed by 1 base and J by 0 bases, leaving 16 bases between them. Germline V gives CDR1 SGDLS, CDR2 YYNGEE. There are 17 residues in the CDR3. Sequenced sample: peripheral blood. V is TRBV9 and J is TRBJ1-1; maybe TRBD1 (6 bases). This sequence originates from a woman older than 75 with acute or convalescent COVID-19. The CDR3 region is CASSVPQGGPMNTEAFF. The DNA of the CDR3 is TGTGCCAGCAGCGTACCACAGGGAGGGCCCATGAACACTGAAGCTTTCTTT.